This T cell receptor (beta chain) was recovered during a study of control samples from healthy donors and cancer patients. In germline, CDR1 is SNHLY, CDR2 FYNNEI. The length of the CDR3 is 15 residues. The ends lost 3 bases at V and 0 bases at J; junction bases unmatched: 0. Sequencing used immunoSEQ multiplex PCR; TCRdb keeps in-frame clones, though not all of them. The table has some 95,000 clones, almost 90% seen once; the top ten hold approximately 14%. This receptor was taken from a man aged 25-45 years in good health. The gene calls are TRBV2 and TRBJ1-3; the match to TRBD1 covers 9 bases. The specimen sequenced was blood. CDR3 DNA sequence: TGTGCCAGCAGTGAGGGACAGGGCTCTGGAAACACCATATATTTT. It translates to CASSEGQGSGNTIYF.